This T cell receptor beta chain emerged from a study of shared clonotypes between healthy human individuals. Study-wide findings and caveats: Rarefaction demonstrated incomplete sorted-subset sequencing despite large depth.

Adult Caucasians living in Nashville, Tennessee made up all of the donors. Details on this clone: Its matching antigen is unknown.

Germline loops: CDR1 SGHVS, CDR2 FQNEAQ. The V and J ends lost 7 bases and 2 bases respectively, with 7 bases between them. The CDR3 has 12 amino acids. Every subset's genomic DNA went evenly onto several immunoSEQ plates. In replicate PCRs of sorted subsets, approximately 190 ng DNA, approximately 30,000 T cell genomes, was used. The repertoire was sequenced with immunoSEQ multiplex PCR; TCRdb's copy has only in-frame clones and lacks some. Of hundreds of thousands of clones detected, more than 70% appear once; the ten largest clones hold 1.8%. The sequence was collected from a woman younger than 45 in good health. This chain connects TRBV7-8 to TRBJ2-3; D gene ambiguous. Sequencing was done on a sample of memory CD4+ T cells sorted from blood. Subset here: CD45RA-negative fraction. CDR3 DNA sequence: TGTGCCAGCACCCCCCCCACAGATACGCAGTATTTT. Translation: CASTPPTDTQYF.